The text below deals with one T cell receptor (beta chain). The clone's antigen remains unknown. Base qualities are missing; no much larger clone stands one base away. For sequencing of the TCRbeta CDR3 region, genomic DNA was extracted from the sorted cells. The immunoSEQ Assay was used to sequence the TCRbeta CDR3 regions. Here the immuneACCESS table is served through TCRdb, limited to in-frame sequences with V and J called. Missing clones are a known gap in these copies; in checked studies unresolved V genes cover under half, and the rest lacks a known reason. For this sample the table gives 55,000 to 75,000 clones, of which around 93% were detected only once. 3.5% to 4% of the sample rests with the top ten. The source of the sample is a study of OX40 agonist ivuxolimab in advanced cancers. Regarding the complete study: Ivuxolimab was a fully human IgG2 agonistic monoclonal antibody targeting the costimulatory receptor OX40 (CD134). Intravenous ivuxolimab was administered to patients every 2 weeks at six dose levels: 0.01, 0.1, 0.3, 1.5, 3 and 10 mg/kg. Among the approximately 50 dose-escalation patients, roughly 20 had hepatocellular carcinoma, roughly 15 melanoma, 9 renal cell carcinoma and 9 head and neck cancer. A male proportion of 70% to 90% and a mean age of roughly 55 years, ranging from about 20 to 79, were recorded for the dose-escalation cohort. Prior anti-PD-1, anti-PD-L1 or anti-CTLA-4 therapy was permitted, and checkpoint inhibitors had been received by about 36% of dose-escalation patients. Partial responses were achieved by three dose-escalation patients, of whom one had hepatocellular carcinoma and two had cutaneous melanoma. The purpose of peripheral TCRbeta sequencing was to test whether ivuxolimab changed TCR sequence diversity and led to clonal T-cell expansion. The paper covers the monotherapy dose-escalation part of the phase I ivuxolimab trial, which included N of about 51 patients.

The germline ends are 12 bases apart after V is trimmed by 3 bases and J by 7 bases. CDR1 SQVTM and CDR2 ANQGSEA were looked up in the germline V gene. The CDR3 starts with the cysteine, ends with the phenylalanine, and has 13 residues. Only CDR3 DNA remains: 39 bases, in frame from the first base. The trial excluded patients who had a history of autoimmune disease or were on systemic immunosuppression. Peripheral blood for TCR sequencing was collected from all dose cohorts at baseline, on cycle 4 day 1, and on cycle 7 day 1. Samples were obtained from an open-label, multicenter, first-in-human phase I dose-escalation trial of ivuxolimab. The trial enrolled adults with locally advanced or metastatic head and neck squamous cell, hepatocellular, melanoma or renal cell carcinoma. Before TCR sequencing, CD4+ T cells and CD8+ T cells from peripheral blood were sorted into separate populations. Results the study describes overall, beyond this receptor: The antigen specificity of the peripheral T cells that underwent clonal expansion was not determined. At doses of 0.1 to 3.0 mg/kg, clonal expansion of both CD4+ and CD8+ T cells in blood was seen between baseline and week 6. Low levels of normalized T-cell clonal expansion were also seen in some nonresponding patients. After ivuxolimab, expanded clones were on average more numerous among CD8+ T cells than among CD4+ T cells. Partial responders in the 0.1-3.0 mg/kg groups had among the lowest normalized peripheral clonal expansion, especially among CD8+ T cells.

In this chain, TRBV29-1 is recombined with TRBJ2-2, with TRBD1 perhaps the D gene, on 5 matching bases. Sequencing was performed on CD4+ or CD8+ T cells sorted from blood, taken in a trial of the OX40 agonist ivuxolimab. The receptor was isolated from an adult with an advanced solid tumor such as melanoma, head and neck, liver or kidney cancer. The DNA sequence is given as TGCAGCGTTGATCAGGGTGGGGTCGGGGAGCTGTTTTTT. This is translated as CSVDQGGVGELFF.